The 10 T cell receptor delta chains below come from one sample, sequenced in a study of gamma-delta T cells after stem cell transplantation. TCRdb called clones anew from the RT-PCR reads with CATT. The sample contains around 3,000 delta-chain clones, about 30% of which appear only once. The sequencing sample was made of gamma-delta T cells. Receptor source: a human donor. It is not recorded whose cells these are; they may come from a transplant donor.

This clone was seen more than once but under ten times. The genes are TRDV1 and TRDJ1; D is undetermined. The CDR3 contains 18 residues. V was trimmed by 5 bases and J by 0 bases, leaving 22 bases between them. CDR1 and CDR2 (germline): TSWWSYY, QGS. CDR3 DNA sequence: TGTGCTCTTGGGCCTAGAGTCAAGCCTCGTGTGAACACCGATAAACTCATCTTT. Encoded protein: CALGPRVKPRVNTDKLIF.

This clone is labeled as large. This chain connects TRDV2 to TRDJ1; 12 bases map to TRDD3. Germline assignment: CDR1 GEAIGNYY and CDR2 EKD. This CDR3 comprises 17 residues. Trimming took 3 bases from V and 2 from J; bases not matched to a gene: 9. CDR3: CACDSLLGDTYTDKLIF. CDR3 nucleotides: TGTGCCTGTGACTCCCTACTGGGGGATACCTATACCGATAAACTCATCTTT.

This clone is medium-sized (0.01 to 0.1%). The chain combines TRDV2 with TRDJ1; 8 bases agree with TRDD3. Germline V CDR1 and CDR2: GEAIGNYY, EKD. The CDR3 consists of 15 residues. The trim removed 2 bases at V and 1 base at J, leaving 5 bases unmatched. This CDR3 reads CACDILGALTDKLIF. Written as DNA, the CDR3 is TGTGCCTGTGACATACTGGGGGCGCTCACCGATAAACTCATCTTT.

This clone was seen more than once but under ten times. TCRdb pairs this DNA with a much larger clone's protein that differs at residue 5, likely a read error; the protein shown was translated from the DNA. The rearrangement links TRDV2 to TRDJ1; maybe TRDD3 (5 bases). CDR1 and CDR2 (germline): GEAIGNYY, EKD. The CDR3 spans 18 residues. V lost 3 bases and J 0 bases, leaving 22 bases between the germline ends. In DNA form, the CDR3 reads TGTGCCTGTGACGCCGTAGGGGGCCCCAACTCCGACACCGATAAACTCATCTTT. Protein product: CACDAVGGPNSDTDKLIF.

For this clone: A read error is likely here: a far larger clone is one base away. Within the sample, other DNA sequences also encode this same CDR3. This chain connects TRDV2 to TRDJ1; the match to TRDD3 covers 11 bases. After removal of 7 bases from V and 5 bases from J, the junction contained 8 bases not matched to a gene. The germline V gene encodes CDR1 GEAIGNYY and CDR2 EKD. This CDR3 spans 14 amino acids. The CDR3 sequence is CACDLLGDKDKLIF. Written as DNA, the CDR3 is TGTGCCTGCGACTTACTGGGGGATAAAGATAAACTCATCTTT.

This clone has more than one count but fewer than ten. With only one base between it and a far larger clone, this is likely a read error. Other DNA sequences from this sample encode an identical CDR3 as well. This rearrangement joins TRDV1 to TRDJ1; 10 nucleotides line up with TRDD3. There are 22 residues in the CDR3. With 2 bases clipped from V and 5 bases from J, the junction kept 26 bases outside the gene matches. Per the germline V gene, CDR1 is TSWWSYY and CDR2 is QGS. The CDR3 sequence: CALGESPSPRRWGIPRGDKLIF. CDR3 in DNA: TGTGCTCTTGGGGAAAGTCCTTCCCCACGTCGGTGGGGGATACCCCGCGGGGATAAACTCATCTTT.

Comments on this clone: This is likely an artifact of a read error, given a far larger clone one base away. This chain uses TRDV2 with TRDJ1, with TRDD3 matching 12 bases. CDR3 length: 20 amino acids. In germline, CDR1 is GEAIGNYY, CDR2 EKD. With V trimmed by 3 bases and J by 1 base, 17 bases remained unmatched. CDR3 sequence (DNA): TGTGCCTGTGACCCGCTTTACTGGGGGATACAAGCGTTGGGCACCGATAAACTCATCTTT. Amino acids: CACDPLYWGIQALGTDKLIF.

The CDR3 DNA follows: TGTGCTTATAGGAGCTCAATCGAAATGGTTCCTATTCGGTCAGGCTGCTGGGGGGTAGCCGATAAACTCATCTTT. It is translated as CAYRSSIEMVPIRSGCWGVADKLIF. The chain couples TRAV38-2/DV8 to TRDJ1, with TRDD3 as a possible D gene (7 bases). Trimming left V 1 base short and J 3 bases short, with 43 bases between. There are 25 residues in the CDR3. In germline, CDR1 is TSESDYY, CDR2 QEAYKQQN.

In this sample, this clone is medium-sized. This chain joins TRDV2 and TRDJ1; D is possibly TRDD3 (6 bases). CDR1 is GEAIGNYY, CDR2 EKD, per germline. The CDR3 totals 14 residues. The ends were cut back, 0 bases at V and 0 bases at J, with 7 bases in the middle. In nucleotides, the CDR3 is TGTGCCTGTGACACCTGGGGGGACACCGATAAACTCATCTTT. It is translated as CACDTWGDTDKLIF.

This clone was picked up one time. A much larger clone lies a single base off, so this may be a read error. Because the CDR3's place on the DNA is in doubt, the DNA is left out and the CDR3 is given as listed by TCRdb. The genes are TRDV1 and TRDJ1. The CDR3 sequence runs 14 residues, both termini included. Germline CDR1 TSWWSYY, CDR2 QGS. The CDR3 sequence is CALGELLEANKLIF.